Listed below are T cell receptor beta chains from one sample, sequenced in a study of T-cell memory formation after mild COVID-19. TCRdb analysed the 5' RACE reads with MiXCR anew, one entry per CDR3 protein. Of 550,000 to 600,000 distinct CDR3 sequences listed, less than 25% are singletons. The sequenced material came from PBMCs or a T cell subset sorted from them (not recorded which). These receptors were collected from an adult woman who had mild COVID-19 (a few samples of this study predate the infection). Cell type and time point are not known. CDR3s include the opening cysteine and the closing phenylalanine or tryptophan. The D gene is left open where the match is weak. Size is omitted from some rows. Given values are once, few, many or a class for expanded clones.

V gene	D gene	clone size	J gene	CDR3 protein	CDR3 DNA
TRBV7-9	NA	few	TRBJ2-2	CASSLIPWTVTGELFF	TGTGCCAGCAGCTTAATTCCTTGGACAGTCACCGGGGAGCTGTTTTTT
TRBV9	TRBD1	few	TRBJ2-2	CASSHMVTGGNTGELFF	TGTGCCAGCAGCCACATGGTGACAGGGGGGAACACCGGGGAGCTGTTTTTT
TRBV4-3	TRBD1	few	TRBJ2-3	CASSQKDREGPDTQYF	TGCGCCAGCAGCCAGAAGGACAGGGAAGGCCCAGATACGCAGTATTTT
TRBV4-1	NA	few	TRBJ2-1	CASSPLGRGKHYNEQFF	TGCGCCAGCAGCCCCCTGGGGCGGGGTAAACACTACAATGAGCAGTTCTTC
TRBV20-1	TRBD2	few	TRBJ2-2	CSAKSGTVGELFF	TGCAGTGCTAAAAGCGGGACGGTCGGGGAGCTGTTTTTT
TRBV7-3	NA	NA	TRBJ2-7	CASSYQPGYEQYF	TGTGCCAGCAGCTACCAGCCGGGGTACGAGCAGTACTTC
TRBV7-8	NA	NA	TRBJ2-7	CASSWVGGGSYEQYF	TGTGCCAGCAGCTGGGTTGGGGGAGGCTCCTACGAGCAGTACTTC
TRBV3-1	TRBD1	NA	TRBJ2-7	CASSQGGQGPYEQYF	TGTGCCAGCAGCCAAGGGGGACAGGGGCCATACGAGCAGTACTTC
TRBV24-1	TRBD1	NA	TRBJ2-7	CATADRDSSYEQYF	TGTGCCACCGCCGACAGGGATAGCTCCTACGAGCAGTACTTC
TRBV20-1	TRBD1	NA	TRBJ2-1	CSAAGTGDNEQFF	TGCAGTGCCGCCGGGACAGGGGACAATGAGCAGTTCTTC
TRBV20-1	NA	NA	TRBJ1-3	CSARDPNTIYF	TGCAGTGCTAGAGATCCTAACACCATATATTTT
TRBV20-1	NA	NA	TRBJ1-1	CSADVRVSEAFF	TGCAGTGCGGATGTCAGGGTTAGTGAAGCTTTCTTT
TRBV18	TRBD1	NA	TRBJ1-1	CASSPDRAGENTEAFF	TGTGCCAGCTCACCTGACAGGGCGGGAGAGAACACTGAAGCTTTCTTT
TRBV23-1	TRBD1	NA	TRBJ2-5	CASSQRKNRGRSFQETQYF	TGCGCCAGCAGTCAACGAAAGAACAGGGGCCGATCCTTCCAAGAGACCCAGTACTTC
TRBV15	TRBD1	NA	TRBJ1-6	CATSGDRGNSPLHF	TGTGCCACCAGCGGGGACAGGGGTAATTCACCCCTCCACTTT
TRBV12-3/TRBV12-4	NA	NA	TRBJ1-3	CAIARDSRRTIYF	TGTGCCATCGCGCGGGATTCGAGGCGCACCATATATTTT
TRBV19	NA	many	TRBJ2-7	CASSIGLTGEQYF	TGTGCCAGTAGTATAGGCCTAACGGGAGAGCAGTACTTC
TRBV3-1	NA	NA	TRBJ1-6	CASSQDRRDNSPLHF	TGTGCCAGCAGCCAAGATCGGCGGGATAATTCACCCCTCCACTTT
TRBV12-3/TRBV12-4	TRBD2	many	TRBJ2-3	CASITSGSTDTQYF	TGTGCCAGCATTACTAGCGGGTCCACAGATACGCAGTATTTT
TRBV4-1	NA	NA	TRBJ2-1	CASSQVVGDPSYNEQFF	TGCGCCAGCAGCCAAGTTGTTGGGGACCCCTCCTACAATGAGCAGTTCTTC
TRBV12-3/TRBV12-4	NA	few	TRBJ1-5	CASSLSNRGYSNQPQHF	TGTGCCAGCAGTTTAAGTAACCGAGGGTATAGCAATCAGCCCCAGCATTTT
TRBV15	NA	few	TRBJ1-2	CATSRGSKEGYTF	TGTGCCACCAGCAGAGGGTCCAAGGAGGGCTACACCTTC
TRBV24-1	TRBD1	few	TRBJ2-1	CATSALTGGSSYNEQFF	TGTGCCACCAGTGCCCTGACAGGGGGCAGCTCCTACAATGAGCAGTTCTTC
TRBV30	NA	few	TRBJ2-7	CAWLQVWRQYF	TGTGCCTGGCTACAGGTTTGGAGGCAGTACTTC
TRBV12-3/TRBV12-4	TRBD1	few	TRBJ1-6	CASSPTGVGNSPLHF	TGTGCCAGCAGCCCCACAGGGGTGGGGAATTCACCCCTCCACTTT
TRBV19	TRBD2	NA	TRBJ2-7	CASSIGGAGGGEQYF	TGTGCCAGTAGTATTGGGGGAGCGGGAGGAGGCGAGCAGTACTTC
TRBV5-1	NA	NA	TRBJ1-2	CASSLGQGISNYGYTF	TGCGCCAGCAGCTTGGGACAAGGGATCTCTAACTATGGCTACACCTTC
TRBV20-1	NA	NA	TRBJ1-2	CSGKAGPNYGYTF	TGCAGTGGGAAGGCAGGTCCTAACTATGGCTACACCTTC
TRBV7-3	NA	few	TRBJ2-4	CASSLTGTLAKNIQYF	TGTGCCAGCAGCTTAACAGGGACTTTAGCCAAAAACATTCAGTACTTC
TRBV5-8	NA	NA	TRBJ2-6	CASSRWRGSGANVLTF	TGTGCCAGCAGTCGTTGGAGGGGATCCGGGGCCAACGTCCTGACTTTC
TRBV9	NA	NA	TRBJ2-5	CASSPGWGSQETQYF	TGTGCCAGCAGCCCTGGGTGGGGAAGCCAAGAGACCCAGTACTTC
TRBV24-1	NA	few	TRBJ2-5	CATSPQGGLQETQYF	TGTGCCACCAGCCCCCAGGGCGGTTTACAAGAGACCCAGTACTTC
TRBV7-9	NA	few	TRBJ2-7	CASSPDGQRSYEQYF	TGTGCCAGCAGCCCTGATGGACAGCGATCCTACGAGCAGTACTTC
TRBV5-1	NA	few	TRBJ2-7	CASSANGGYEQYF	TGCGCCAGCAGCGCGAATGGGGGCTACGAGCAGTACTTC
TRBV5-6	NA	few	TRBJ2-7	CASSRDESYEQYF	TGTGCCAGCAGTCGGGACGAGTCCTACGAGCAGTACTTC
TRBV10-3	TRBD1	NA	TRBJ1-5	CAIRGTENQPQHF	TGTGCCATCAGGGGGACAGAGAATCAGCCCCAGCATTTT
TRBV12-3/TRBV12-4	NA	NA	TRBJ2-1	CASSLGGTEQFF	TGTGCCAGCAGTTTAGGGGGCACTGAGCAGTTCTTC
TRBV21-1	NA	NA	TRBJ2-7	CASSKAGTGELEYF	TGTGCCAGCAGCAAAGCAGGGACAGGGGAGCTGGAGTACTTC
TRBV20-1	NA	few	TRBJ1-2	CSARGLLQPYGYTF	TGCAGTGCTAGAGGCCTCTTGCAGCCCTATGGCTACACCTTC
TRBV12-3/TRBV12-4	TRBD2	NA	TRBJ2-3	CASHPVLHSGRAGDTQYF	TGTGCCAGCCACCCCGTACTTCATAGCGGGAGGGCCGGAGATACGCAGTATTTT
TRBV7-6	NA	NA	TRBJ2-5	CASSLVADSQETQYF	TGTGCCAGCAGCTTAGTTGCGGACAGCCAAGAGACCCAGTACTTC
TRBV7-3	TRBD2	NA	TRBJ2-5	CASSNSGSYGETQYF	TGTGCCAGCAGCAATAGCGGGAGCTACGGGGAGACCCAGTACTTC
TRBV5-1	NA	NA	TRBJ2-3	CASSPDGTDTQYF	TGCGCCAGCAGCCCAGACGGCACAGATACGCAGTATTTT
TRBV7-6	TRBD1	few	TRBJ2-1	CASRPAGGFDEQFF	TGTGCCAGCAGACCTGCAGGGGGCTTCGATGAGCAGTTCTTC
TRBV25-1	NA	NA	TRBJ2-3	CASSEWVGVMGTDTQYF	TGTGCCAGCAGTGAATGGGTCGGGGTTATGGGGACAGATACGCAGTATTTT
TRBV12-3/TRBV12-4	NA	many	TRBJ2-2	CASSLFFTNTGELFF	TGTGCCAGCAGTCTTTTCTTTACGAACACCGGGGAGCTGTTTTTT
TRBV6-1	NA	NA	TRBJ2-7	CASRGGRITSYEQYF	TGTGCCAGCAGAGGGGGACGGATCACCTCCTACGAGCAGTACTTC
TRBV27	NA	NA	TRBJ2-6	CASSLSRLGPGANVLTF	TGTGCCAGCAGTTTATCCCGCCTGGGACCTGGGGCCAACGTCCTGACTTTC
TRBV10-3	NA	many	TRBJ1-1	CAISENGANTEAFF	TGTGCCATCAGTGAGAATGGGGCGAACACTGAAGCTTTCTTT
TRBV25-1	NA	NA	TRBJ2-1	CASRIDGVDEQFF	TGTGCCAGCAGGATCGATGGCGTCGATGAGCAGTTCTTC
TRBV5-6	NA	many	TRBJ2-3	CASSLATGAGHGRPDTQYF	TGTGCCAGCAGCTTGGCTACAGGGGCGGGACACGGTAGGCCAGATACGCAGTATTTT
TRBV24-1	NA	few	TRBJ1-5	CATSDRRNQPQHF	TGTGCCACCAGTGATAGAAGGAATCAGCCCCAGCATTTT
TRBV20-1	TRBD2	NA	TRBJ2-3	CSARVPAGVGKNTQYF	TGCAGTGCTAGAGTGCCAGCGGGGGTAGGGAAGAATACGCAGTATTTT
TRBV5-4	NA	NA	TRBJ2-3	CASSLGTEYGTDTQYF	TGTGCCAGCAGCTTGGGGACGGAGTATGGGACAGATACGCAGTATTTT
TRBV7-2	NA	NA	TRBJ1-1	CASSSRGGGNTEAFF	TGTGCCAGCAGCTCCAGAGGGGGTGGGAACACTGAAGCTTTCTTT
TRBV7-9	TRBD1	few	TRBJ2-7	CASSTSTGGGYEQYF	TGTGCCAGCAGCACATCAACAGGGGGCGGCTACGAGCAGTACTTC
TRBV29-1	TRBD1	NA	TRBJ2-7	CSVQRPPGGKQYF	TGCAGCGTCCAAAGACCTCCAGGGGGTAAGCAGTACTTC
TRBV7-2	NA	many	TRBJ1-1	CASSPQQVRSTEAFF	TGTGCCAGCAGCCCGCAACAGGTTCGAAGCACTGAAGCTTTCTTT
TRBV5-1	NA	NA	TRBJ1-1	CASSSDGTEAFF	TGCGCCAGCAGCTCGGACGGCACTGAAGCTTTCTTT